This T cell receptor (beta chain) was found in a study of blood T cell repertoires in COVID-19. It was during active infection that Seattle patients were enrolled and then longitudinally followed. In the original processing: Amplifying reference gene primers gave estimates of nucleated cell counts. Repertoires were generated with immunoSEQ multiplex PCR, while TCRdb's copy carries only in-frame clones and drops some. V and J calls and clone size are as listed in that table; D and trimming were resolved from the DNA. The data show over 200,000 clones, roughly 90% seen once. The CDR3 length is 16 residues. V lost 5 bases and J lost 2, with 18 bases in between. CDR1 and CDR2 from the germline V gene are MGHRA and YSYEKL.

The sequenced material came from peripheral blood. This clonotype originated in a man in his fifties or sixties with COVID-19, enrolled during active disease. The chain uses TRBV4-1 and TRBJ1-2; D gene ambiguous. The CDR3 loop reads CASSSEASSANYGYTF. The CDR3 region has the DNA TGCGCCAGCAGCTCGGAGGCCTCGTCTGCCAACTATGGCTACACCTTC.